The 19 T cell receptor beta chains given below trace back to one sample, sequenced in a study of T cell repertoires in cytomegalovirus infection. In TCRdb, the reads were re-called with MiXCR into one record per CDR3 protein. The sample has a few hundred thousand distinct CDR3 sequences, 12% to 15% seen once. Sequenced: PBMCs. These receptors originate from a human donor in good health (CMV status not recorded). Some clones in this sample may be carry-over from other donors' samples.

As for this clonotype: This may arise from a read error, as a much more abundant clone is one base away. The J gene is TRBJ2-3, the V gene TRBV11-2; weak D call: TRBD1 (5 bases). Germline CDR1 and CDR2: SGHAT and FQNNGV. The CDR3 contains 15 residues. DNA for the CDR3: TGTGTCAGCAGCGACCTGGGGCGCCGCACAGATACGCAGTATTTT. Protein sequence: CVSSDLGRRTDTQYF.

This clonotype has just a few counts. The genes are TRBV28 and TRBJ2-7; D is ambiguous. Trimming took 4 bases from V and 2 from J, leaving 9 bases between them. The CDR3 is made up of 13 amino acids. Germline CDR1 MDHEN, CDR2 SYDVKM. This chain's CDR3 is CASSSRLTYEQYF. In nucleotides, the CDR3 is TGTGCCAGCAGTTCGCGTTTAACCTACGAGCAGTACTTC. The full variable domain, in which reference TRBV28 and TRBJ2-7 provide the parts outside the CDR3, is DVKVTQSSRYLVKRTGEKVFLECVQDMDHENMFWYRQDPGLGLRLIYFSYDVKMKEKGDIPEGYSVSREKKERFSLILESASTNQTSMYLCASSSRLTYEQYFGPGTRLTVT.

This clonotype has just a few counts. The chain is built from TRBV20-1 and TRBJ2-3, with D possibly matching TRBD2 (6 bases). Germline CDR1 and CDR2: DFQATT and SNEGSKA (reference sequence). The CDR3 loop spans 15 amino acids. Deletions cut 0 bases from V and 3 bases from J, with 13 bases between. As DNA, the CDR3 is TGCAGTGCTAGAGATCTTCGGGGGAAGACAGATACGCAGTATTTT. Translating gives CSARDLRGKTDTQYF.

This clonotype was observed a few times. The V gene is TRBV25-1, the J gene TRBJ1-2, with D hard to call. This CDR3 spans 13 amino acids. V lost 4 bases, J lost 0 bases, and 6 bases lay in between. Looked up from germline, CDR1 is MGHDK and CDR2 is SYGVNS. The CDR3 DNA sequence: TGTGCCAGCAGTGGGCCAGCTAACTATGGCTACACCTTC. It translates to CASSGPANYGYTF.

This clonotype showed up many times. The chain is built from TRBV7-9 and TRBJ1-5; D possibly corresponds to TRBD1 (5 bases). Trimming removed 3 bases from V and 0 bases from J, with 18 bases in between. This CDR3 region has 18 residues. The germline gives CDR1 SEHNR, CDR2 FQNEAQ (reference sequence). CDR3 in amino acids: CASSLYIGGISSNQPQHF. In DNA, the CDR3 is TGTGCCAGCAGCTTGTACATTGGGGGAATCTCTAGCAATCAGCCCCAGCATTTT.

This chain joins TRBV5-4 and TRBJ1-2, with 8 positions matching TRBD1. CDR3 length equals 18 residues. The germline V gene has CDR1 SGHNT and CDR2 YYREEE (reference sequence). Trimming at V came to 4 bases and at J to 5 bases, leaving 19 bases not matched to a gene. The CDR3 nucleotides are TGTGCCAGCAGCCCCGAGGGCGGCAGGGGGCGATCCGCGTATGGCTACACCTTC. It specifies CASSPEGGRGRSAYGYTF.

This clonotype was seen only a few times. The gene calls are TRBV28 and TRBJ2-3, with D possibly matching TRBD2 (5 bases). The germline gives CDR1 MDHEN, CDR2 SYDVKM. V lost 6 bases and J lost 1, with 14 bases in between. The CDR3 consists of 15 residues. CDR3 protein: CASSRPGSGTDTQYF. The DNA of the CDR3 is TGTGCCAGCAGCCGCCCGGGATCTGGCACAGATACGCAGTATTTT.

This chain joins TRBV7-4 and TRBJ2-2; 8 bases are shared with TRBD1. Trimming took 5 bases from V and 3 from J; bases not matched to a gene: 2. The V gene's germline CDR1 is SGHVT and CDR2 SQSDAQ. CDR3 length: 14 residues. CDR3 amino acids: CASSLDRDTGELFF. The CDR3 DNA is TGTGCCAGCAGCCTGGACAGGGACACCGGGGAGCTGTTTTTT.

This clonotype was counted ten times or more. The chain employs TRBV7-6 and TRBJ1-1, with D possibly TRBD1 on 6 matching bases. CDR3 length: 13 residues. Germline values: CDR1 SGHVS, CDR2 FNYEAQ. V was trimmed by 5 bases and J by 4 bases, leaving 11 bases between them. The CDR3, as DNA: TGTGCCAGCAGCACCAGACAGGCCACTGAAGCTTTCTTT. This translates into CASSTRQATEAFF.

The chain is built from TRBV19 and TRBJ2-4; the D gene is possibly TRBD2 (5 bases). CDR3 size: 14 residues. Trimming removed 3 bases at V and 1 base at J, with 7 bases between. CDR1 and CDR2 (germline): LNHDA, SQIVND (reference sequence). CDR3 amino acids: CASSISGAKNIQYF. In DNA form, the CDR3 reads TGTGCCAGTAGTATTTCGGGGGCCAAAAACATTCAGTACTTC.

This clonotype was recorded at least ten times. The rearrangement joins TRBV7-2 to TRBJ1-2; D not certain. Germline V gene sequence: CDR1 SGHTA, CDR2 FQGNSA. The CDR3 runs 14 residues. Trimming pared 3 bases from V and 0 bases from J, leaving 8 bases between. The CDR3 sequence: CASSLGLANYGYTF. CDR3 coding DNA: TGTGCCAGCAGCTTGGGGTTAGCTAACTATGGCTACACCTTC.

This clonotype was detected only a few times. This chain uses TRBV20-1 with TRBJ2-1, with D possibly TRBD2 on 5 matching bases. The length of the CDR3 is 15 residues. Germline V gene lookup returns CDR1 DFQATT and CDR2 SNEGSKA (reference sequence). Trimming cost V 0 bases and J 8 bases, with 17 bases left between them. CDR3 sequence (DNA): TGCAGTGCTAGAGATACCGCTAGCCAGGATCATGAGCAGTTCTTC. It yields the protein CSARDTASQDHEQFF.

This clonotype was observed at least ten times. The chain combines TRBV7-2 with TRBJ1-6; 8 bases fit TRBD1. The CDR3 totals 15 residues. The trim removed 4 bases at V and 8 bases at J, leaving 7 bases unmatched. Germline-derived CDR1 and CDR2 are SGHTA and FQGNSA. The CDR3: CASSSRTGKDSPLHF. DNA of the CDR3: TGTGCCAGCAGCTCCCGGACAGGGAAGGATTCACCCCTCCACTTT.

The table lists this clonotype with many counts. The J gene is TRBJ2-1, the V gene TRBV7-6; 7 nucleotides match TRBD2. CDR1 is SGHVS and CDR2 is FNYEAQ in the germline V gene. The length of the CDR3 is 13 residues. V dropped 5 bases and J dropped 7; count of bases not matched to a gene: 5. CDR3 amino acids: CASSPTSSNEQFF. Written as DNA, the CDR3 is TGTGCCAGCAGCCCGACTAGCTCGAATGAGCAGTTCTTC.

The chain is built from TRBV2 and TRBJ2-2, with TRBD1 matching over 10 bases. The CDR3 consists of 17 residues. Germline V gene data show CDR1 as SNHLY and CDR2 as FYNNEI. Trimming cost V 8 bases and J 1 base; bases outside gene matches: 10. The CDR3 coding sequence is TGTGCCAGCCTGACAGGGGGCGACGTCTTGAACACCGGGGAGCTGTTTTTT. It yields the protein CASLTGGDVLNTGELFF. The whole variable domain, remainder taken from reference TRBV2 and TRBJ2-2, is EPEVTQTPSHQVTQMGQEVILRCVPISNHLYFYWYRQILGQKVEFLVSFYNNEISEKSEIFDDQFSVERPDGSNFTLKIRSTKLEDSAMYFCASLTGGDVLNTGELFFGEGSRLTVL.

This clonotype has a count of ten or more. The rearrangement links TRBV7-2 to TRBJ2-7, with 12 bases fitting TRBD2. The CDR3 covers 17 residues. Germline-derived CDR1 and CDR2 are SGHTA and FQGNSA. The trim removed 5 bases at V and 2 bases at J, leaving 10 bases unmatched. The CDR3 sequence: CASSKGLAGRSAYEQYF. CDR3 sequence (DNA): TGTGCCAGCAGCAAAGGACTAGCGGGACGGTCAGCCTACGAGCAGTACTTC. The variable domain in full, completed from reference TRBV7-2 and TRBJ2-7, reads GAGVSQSPSNKVTEKGKDVELRCDPISGHTALYWYRQSLGQGLEFLIYFQGNSAPDKSGLPSDRFSAERTGGSVSTLTIQRTQQEDSAVYLCASSKGLAGRSAYEQYFGPGTRLTVT.

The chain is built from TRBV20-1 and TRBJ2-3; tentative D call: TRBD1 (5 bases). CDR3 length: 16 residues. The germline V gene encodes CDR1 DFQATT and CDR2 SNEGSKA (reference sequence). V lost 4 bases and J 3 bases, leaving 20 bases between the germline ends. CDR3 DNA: TGCAGTGCTAAATCTGTAGGGGCTGAATCGACAGATACGCAGTATTTT. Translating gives CSAKSVGAESTDTQYF.

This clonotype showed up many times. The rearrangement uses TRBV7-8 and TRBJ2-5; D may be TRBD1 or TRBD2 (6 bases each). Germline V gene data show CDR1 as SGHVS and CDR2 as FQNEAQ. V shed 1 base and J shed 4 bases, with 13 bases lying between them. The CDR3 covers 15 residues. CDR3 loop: CASSLVGGGGETQYF. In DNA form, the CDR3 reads TGTGCCAGCAGCTTAGTAGGAGGAGGGGGAGAGACCCAGTACTTC.

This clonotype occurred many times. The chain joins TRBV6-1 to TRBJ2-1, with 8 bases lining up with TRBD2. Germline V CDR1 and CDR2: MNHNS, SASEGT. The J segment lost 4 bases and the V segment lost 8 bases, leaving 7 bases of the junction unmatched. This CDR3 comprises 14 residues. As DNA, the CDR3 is TGTGCCAGCCAGCTAGCGGGCGGGTACAATGAGCAGTTCTTC. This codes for CASQLAGGYNEQFF.